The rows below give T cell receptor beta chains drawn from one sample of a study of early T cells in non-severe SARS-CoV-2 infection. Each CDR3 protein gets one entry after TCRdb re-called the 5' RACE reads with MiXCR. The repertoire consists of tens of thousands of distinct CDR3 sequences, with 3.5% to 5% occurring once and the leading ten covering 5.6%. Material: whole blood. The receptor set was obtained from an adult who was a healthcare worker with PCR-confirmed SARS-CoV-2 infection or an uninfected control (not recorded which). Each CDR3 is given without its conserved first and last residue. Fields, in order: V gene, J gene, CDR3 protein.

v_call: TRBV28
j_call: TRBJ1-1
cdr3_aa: ASSLSRTEAF

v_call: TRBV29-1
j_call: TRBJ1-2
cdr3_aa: SVGGRYNYGYT

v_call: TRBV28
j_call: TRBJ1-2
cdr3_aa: ASSLGGNYGYT

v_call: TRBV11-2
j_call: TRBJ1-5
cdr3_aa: ASSLNRDRNQPQH

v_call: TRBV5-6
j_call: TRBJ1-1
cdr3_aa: ASSFPRQNTEAF

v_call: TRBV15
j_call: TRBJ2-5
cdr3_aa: ATSRKTPGQGSQETQY

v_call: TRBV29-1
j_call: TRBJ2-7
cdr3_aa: SAADRTGVHEQY

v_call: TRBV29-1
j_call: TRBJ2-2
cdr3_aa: SVVRSGELF

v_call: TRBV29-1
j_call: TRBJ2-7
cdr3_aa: SFRDRSYEQY

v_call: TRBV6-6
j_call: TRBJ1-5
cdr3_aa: ASGKQGTYQPQH

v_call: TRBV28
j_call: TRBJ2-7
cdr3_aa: ASSPGGTPTYEQY

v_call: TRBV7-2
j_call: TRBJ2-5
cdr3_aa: ASSLALAGGTQETQY

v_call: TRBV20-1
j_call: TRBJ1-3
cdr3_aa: SARDPDRYSGNTIY

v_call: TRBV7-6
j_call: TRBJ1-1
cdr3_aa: ASGPGAPAF

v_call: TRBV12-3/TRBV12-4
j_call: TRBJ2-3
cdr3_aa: ASSQGTEDTQY

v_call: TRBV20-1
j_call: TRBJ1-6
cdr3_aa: SPTRDRGSPLH

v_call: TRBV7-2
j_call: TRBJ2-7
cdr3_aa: ASSRGGQGAYEQY

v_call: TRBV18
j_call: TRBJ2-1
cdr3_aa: ASSPSQGARNEQF

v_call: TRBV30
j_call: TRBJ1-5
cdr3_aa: AWSGQFNQPQH

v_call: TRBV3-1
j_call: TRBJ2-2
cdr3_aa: ASSPSTRGGELF

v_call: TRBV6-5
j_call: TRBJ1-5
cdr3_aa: ASSSTENQPQH

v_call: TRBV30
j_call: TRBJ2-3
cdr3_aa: AWSAFSWRLSTDTQY

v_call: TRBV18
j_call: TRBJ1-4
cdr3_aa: ASSPTGMKEKLF

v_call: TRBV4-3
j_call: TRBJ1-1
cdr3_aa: ASSQGLQANTEAF

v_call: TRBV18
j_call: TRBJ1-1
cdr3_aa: ASSGNRNTEAF

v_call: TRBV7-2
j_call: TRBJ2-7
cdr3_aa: ASSLNKIYEQY